The 10 T cell receptor beta chains below were found in one sample sequenced in a study of blood T cell repertoires in COVID-19. Assay used: immunoSEQ multiplex PCR; TCRdb lists only in-frame clones, some missing. The data contain under 200,000 clones, roughly 85% of them singletons. The sample consisted of peripheral blood. These receptor sequences come from an elderly woman with acute or convalescent COVID-19.

V gene TRBV29-1 combines with J gene TRBJ2-3; D is perhaps TRBD1 (5 bases). Per the germline V gene, CDR1 is SQVTM and CDR2 is ANQGSEA. V lost 8 bases, J lost 2 bases, and 11 bases lay in between. The CDR3 consists of 12 residues. The CDR3 spells CSPATATDTQYF. The CDR3 DNA reads TGCAGCCCGGCGACAGCCACAGATACGCAGTATTTT.

This clone showed up just once. The chain links TRBV28 to TRBJ1-1; D not resolved. Germline CDR1 and CDR2: MDHEN and SYDVKM. Trimming left V 6 bases short and J 7 bases short, with 9 bases between. This CDR3 contains 11 residues. CDR3 nucleotides: TGTGCCAGCAGGCTTGACAATGAAGCTTTCTTT. This codes for CASRLDNEAFF.

The J gene is TRBJ1-5, the V gene TRBV11-2; D gene ambiguous. This CDR3 has 13 residues. Looked up from germline, CDR1 is SGHAT and CDR2 is FQNNGV. V was trimmed by 2 bases and J by 7 bases, leaving 9 bases between them. The CDR3, as DNA: TGTGCCAGCAGCTTACACGGCGGGCAGCCCCAGCATTTT. This sequence encodes CASSLHGGQPQHF.

The V and J genes are TRBV3-1 (or the pseudogene TRBV3-2) and TRBJ1-1; perhaps TRBD1 as D (5 bases). CDR3 length: 12 residues. CDR1 is LGHDT and CDR2 is YNNKEL in the germline V gene (reference sequence). V shed 8 bases and J shed 3 bases, with 10 bases lying between them. The CDR3 coding sequence is TGTGCCAGCGGGGCGGGGGACACTGAAGCTTTCTTT. It specifies CASGAGDTEAFF.

The genes are TRBV30 and TRBJ2-2; tentatively, D is TRBD2 (6 bases). This CDR3 comprises 14 residues. V was clipped by 2 bases and J by 3 bases, with 10 bases between them. Per the germline V gene, CDR1 is GTSNPN and CDR2 is SVGIG (reference sequence). CDR3 DNA sequence: TGTGCCTGGAGTATTAGCGGATACACCGGGGAGCTGTTTTTT. Translation: CAWSISGYTGELFF.

CDR3 nucleotides: TGTGCCAGCAGTTTATCGACAGGGAACAATGAGCAGTTCTTC. Its protein product is CASSLSTGNNEQFF. The rearrangement uses TRBV27 and TRBJ2-1, with 7 bases aligning to TRBD1. V was clipped by 0 bases and J by 5 bases; unmatched bases: 1. This CDR3 region has 14 residues. CDR1 and CDR2 (germline): MNHEY, SMNVEV (reference sequence).

This chain uses TRBV18 with TRBJ2-1, with 7 nucleotides matching TRBD2. This CDR3 is built from 13 residues. Germline CDR1 and CDR2: KGHSH and LQKENI. Trimming removed 2 bases from V and 7 bases from J; junction bases left unmatched: 2. The CDR3 DNA follows: TGTGCCAGCTCACCAGGGACTATGAATGAGCAGTTCTTC. It codes for CASSPGTMNEQFF. The complete variable domain, with remaining parts taken from reference TRBV18 and TRBJ2-1, reads NAGVMQNPRHLVRRRGQEARLRCSPMKGHSHVYWYRQLPEEGLKFMVYLQKENIIDESGMPKERFSAEFPKEGPSILRIQQVVRGDSAAYFCASSPGTMNEQFFGPGTRLTVL.

The chain couples TRBV28 to TRBJ1-1, with unresolved D. The V and J ends lost 3 bases and 0 bases respectively, with 14 bases between them. This CDR3 is built from 16 residues. The germline gives CDR1 MDHEN, CDR2 SYDVKM. The CDR3 region has the DNA TGTGCCAGCAGTTTCGTGCCAGGCCGAATGAACACTGAAGCTTTCTTT. The encoded protein is CASSFVPGRMNTEAFF. Filled out from reference TRBV28 and TRBJ1-1, the complete variable domain reads DVKVTQSSRYLVKRTGEKVFLECVQDMDHENMFWYRQDPGLGLRLIYFSYDVKMKEKGDIPEGYSVSREKKERFSLILESASTNQTSMYLCASSFVPGRMNTEAFFGQGTRLTVV.

The rearrangement uses TRBV7-2 and TRBJ2-1; TRBD1 matches 7 bases. Germline CDR1 reads SGHTA; CDR2 reads FQGNSA. The junction had 22 bases not matched to a gene; V was cut back by 5 bases and J by 6 bases. The CDR3 has 19 residues. CDR3 protein: CASSPTGTATQLRPNEQFF. The CDR3 coding sequence is TGTGCCAGCAGCCCAACCGGGACAGCGACCCAATTACGCCCCAATGAGCAGTTCTTC.

The chain is built from TRBV29-1 and TRBJ1-2; possible D gene TRBD1, 5 bases. The CDR3 has 16 amino acids. Germline lookup yields CDR1 SQVTM and CDR2 ANQGSEA. V lost 4 bases and J lost 1, with 19 bases in between. The CDR3 spells CSVGAGRLRVNYGYTF. CDR3 nucleotides: TGCAGCGTTGGGGCGGGACGGCTTCGAGTTAACTATGGCTACACCTTC. Drawing the rest from reference TRBV29-1 and TRBJ1-2, the complete variable domain is SAVISQKPSRDICQRGTSLTIQCQVDSQVTMMFWYRQQPGQSLTLIATANQGSEATYESGFVIDKFPISRPNLTFSTLTVSNMSPEDSSIYLCSVGAGRLRVNYGYTFGSGTRLTVV.